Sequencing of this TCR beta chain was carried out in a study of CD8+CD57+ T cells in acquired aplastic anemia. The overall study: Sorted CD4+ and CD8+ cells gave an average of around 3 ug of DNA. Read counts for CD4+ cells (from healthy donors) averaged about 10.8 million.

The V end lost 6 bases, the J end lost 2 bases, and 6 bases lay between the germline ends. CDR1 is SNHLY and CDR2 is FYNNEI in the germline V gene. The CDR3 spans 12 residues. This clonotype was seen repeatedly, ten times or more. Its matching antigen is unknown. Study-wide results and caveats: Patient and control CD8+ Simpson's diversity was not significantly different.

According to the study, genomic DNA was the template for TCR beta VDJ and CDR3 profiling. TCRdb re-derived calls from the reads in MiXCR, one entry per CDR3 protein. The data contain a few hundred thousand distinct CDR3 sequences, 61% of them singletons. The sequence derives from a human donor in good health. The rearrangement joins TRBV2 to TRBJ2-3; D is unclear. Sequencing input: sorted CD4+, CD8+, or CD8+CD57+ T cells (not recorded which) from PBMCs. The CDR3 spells CASSLNTDTQYF. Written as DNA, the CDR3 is TGTGCCAGCAGCCTAAACACAGATACGCAGTATTTT.